These T cell receptor beta chains were read from a single sample in a study of control samples from healthy donors and cancer patients. Repertoires were generated with immunoSEQ multiplex PCR, while TCRdb's copy carries only in-frame clones and drops some. The table lists some 120,000 clones, approximately 87% of them singletons. The sequencing sample was made of blood. Every receptor here comes from a man under 40 in good health. Each CDR3 is given with its conserved first and last residue. A D gene is named only where the DNA matches it firmly. Only some rows state a clone size, as once, few, many or a class for expanded clones.

TRBV5-1	NA	TRBJ1-1	once	CASSWGRRNTEAFF	TGCGCCAGCAGCTGGGGCCGACGGAACACTGAAGCTTTCTTT
TRBV3-1/TRBV3-2	NA	TRBJ2-1	once	CASSQEYYEQFF	TGTGCCAGCAGCCAAGAGTACTATGAGCAGTTCTTC
TRBV13	NA	TRBJ1-2	NA	CASSLGKGDYGYTF	TGTGCCAGCAGCTTGGGGAAGGGGGACTATGGCTACACCTTC
TRBV10-1	NA	TRBJ1-2	NA	CASAPGLDYGYTF	TGCGCCAGCGCTCCGGGACTTGACTATGGCTACACCTTC
TRBV10-1	NA	TRBJ2-1	NA	CASSDDGVSYNEQFF	TGCGCCAGCAGTGACGACGGGGTTTCCTACAATGAGCAGTTCTTC
TRBV12-3/TRBV12-4	NA	TRBJ1-5	few	CASSPPGRQPQHF	TGTGCCAGCAGTCCCCCAGGGAGGCAGCCCCAGCATTTT
TRBV4-1	NA	TRBJ1-4	once	CASRQQGGEKLFF	TGCGCCAGCAGACAACAGGGAGGTGAAAAACTGTTTTTT
TRBV7-9	NA	TRBJ2-5	NA	CASSLAGGRQETQYF	TGTGCCAGCAGCTTAGCGGGAGGCCGCCAAGAGACCCAGTACTTC
TRBV5-8	NA	TRBJ1-2	once	CASSPTRSPGQLRKGYTF	TGTGCCAGCAGCCCCACCCGGAGCCCGGGACAACTCCGAAAGGGCTACACCTTC
TRBV20-1	NA	TRBJ2-3	NA	CSASPGRRGTDTQYF	TGCAGTGCTAGTCCGGGACGGAGGGGCACAGATACGCAGTATTTT
TRBV5-1	TRBD1	TRBJ1-1	NA	CASSPSGTGDTEAFF	TGCGCCAGCAGCCCGTCCGGGACAGGGGACACTGAAGCTTTCTTT
TRBV18	NA	TRBJ2-3	NA	CASSFSGSTDTQYF	TGTGCCAGCTCTTTCAGCGGGAGCACAGATACGCAGTATTTT
TRBV25-1	TRBD2	TRBJ2-1	NA	CASSESGGPGNEQFF	TGTGCCAGCAGTGAAAGCGGGGGGCCGGGAAATGAGCAGTTCTTC
TRBV5-1	TRBD2	TRBJ2-3	NA	CASSFLAGGDTQYF	TGCGCCAGCAGCTTTCTAGCGGGGGGTGACACGCAGTATTTT
TRBV15	NA	TRBJ1-6	few	CATSRDQGALLHF	TGTGCCACCAGCAGAGATCAAGGGGCCCTCCTCCACTTT
TRBV5-1	TRBD1	TRBJ1-1	NA	CASSLGQGSATEAFF	TGCGCCAGCAGCTTGGGACAGGGATCCGCCACTGAAGCTTTCTTT
TRBV3-1/TRBV3-2	NA	TRBJ1-2	NA	CASSQDTGIYGYTF	TGTGCCAGCAGCCAAGATACCGGGATCTATGGCTACACCTTC
TRBV9	TRBD1	TRBJ1-1	NA	CASSVTGFTEAFF	TGTGCCAGCAGCGTGACAGGGTTCACTGAAGCTTTCTTT
TRBV19	NA	TRBJ1-1	NA	CASSYARGTEAFF	TGTGCCAGTAGTTATGCCCGGGGCACTGAAGCTTTCTTT
TRBV27	NA	TRBJ1-2	NA	CASSPRLGTSNYGYTF	TGTGCCAGCAGTCCCCGCTTGGGTACTTCTAACTATGGCTACACCTTC
TRBV18	TRBD1	TRBJ1-1	NA	CASSPPRQGMKDTEAFF	TGTGCCAGCTCACCGCCCCGACAGGGGATGAAGGACACTGAAGCTTTCTTT
TRBV6-6	NA	TRBJ1-5	NA	CAGTRDSNQPQHF	TGTGCCGGGACCAGGGATAGCAATCAGCCCCAGCATTTT
TRBV25-1	NA	TRBJ1-2	NA	CASSSSGGVNYGYTF	TGTGCCAGCAGTTCGAGCGGGGGAGTTAACTATGGCTACACCTTC
TRBV7-3	NA	TRBJ2-3	NA	CASSPGATDTQYF	TGTGCCAGCAGCCCGGGGGCCACAGATACGCAGTATTTT